This T cell receptor beta chain came from a study of human T cells and chemical hapten exposure. Per the original data handling: Around 91,000 TCRs per sample was the median, with a range of roughly 23,224 to 750,000. TCRdb fed the RACE reads into MiXCR, producing one record per CDR3 protein. TCRdb's processing, not the study's, gives the V and J calls here. This sample has roughly 380,000 distinct CDR3 sequences, with nearly 6.5% found just once. This clonotype showed up many times. There are 14 residues in the CDR3. The ends lost 5 bases at V and 2 bases at J; junction bases unmatched: 0. Germline CDR1 and CDR2: SGHNT and YYREEE (reference sequence). Time point: patch test 2, 6 weeks after DPC sensitization. As to treatment: therapeutic diphenylcyclopropenone sensitization with weekly scalp DPC. Those who donated were patients with alopecia, 18 to 70 years of age, and suitable for DPC. Unfractionated whole blood yielded the extracted total RNA.

The clonotype comes from a woman under 30 with alopecia areata. Some clones in this sample may be carry-over from other donors' samples. V usage is TRBV5-4 and J usage is TRBJ2-1, with 11 positions matching TRBD2. Sequences were derived from whole blood, sampled in connection with sensitization to the hapten diphenylcyclopropenone (DPC). CDR3 amino acids: CASRTSGAYNEQFF. The CDR3 DNA follows: TGTGCCAGCAGGACTAGCGGGGCCTACAATGAGCAGTTCTTC.